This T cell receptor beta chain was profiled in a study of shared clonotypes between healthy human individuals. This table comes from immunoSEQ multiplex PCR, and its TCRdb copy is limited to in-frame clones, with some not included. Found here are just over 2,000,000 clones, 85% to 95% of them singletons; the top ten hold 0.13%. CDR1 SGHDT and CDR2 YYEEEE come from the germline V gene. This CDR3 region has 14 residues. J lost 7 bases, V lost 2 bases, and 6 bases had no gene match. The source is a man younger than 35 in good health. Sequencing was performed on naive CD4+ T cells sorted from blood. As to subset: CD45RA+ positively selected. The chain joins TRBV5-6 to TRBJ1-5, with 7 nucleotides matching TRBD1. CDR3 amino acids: CASSLYRGSQPQHF. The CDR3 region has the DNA TGTGCCAGCAGCTTATACAGGGGCAGCCAGCCCCAGCATTTT.